This TCR beta chain is drawn from a study of T cell repertoires in cytomegalovirus infection. TCRdb re-derived calls from the reads in MiXCR, one entry per CDR3 protein. The table records around 300,000 distinct CDR3 sequences, 8% to 10% of them present only once. Remarks on this clonotype: The junction does not match germline at one end; this may be a read error.

The receptor was derived from a human donor in good health (CMV status not recorded). Some clones in this sample may be carry-over from other donors' samples. The sequenced sample was PBMCs.

The CDR3 DNA follows: TGTGCCATCCGTGAGCGGGAGAAGGACAATGAGCAGTTCTTC. Its protein product is CAIREREKDNEQFF. This sequence joins TRBV10-3 and TRBJ2-1; 8 bases fit TRBD2. The CDR3 extends over 14 amino acids. CDR1 and CDR2 (germline): ENHRY, SYGVKD.